These 5 T cell receptor beta chains share one sample of origin, sequenced in a study of blood T cell repertoires in COVID-19. This table comes from immunoSEQ multiplex PCR, and its TCRdb copy is limited to in-frame clones, with some not included. The sample lists around 170,000 clones, about nine tenths occurring once. The specimen sequenced was peripheral blood. The receptors originated from a man aged 60 to 75 with acute or convalescent COVID-19.

V and J are TRBV9 and TRBJ1-2; D unclear. Looked up from germline, CDR1 is SGDLS and CDR2 is YYNGEE. The V end was cut by 0 bases, the J end by 6 bases, with 18 bases between. The CDR3 is made up of 16 amino acids. CDR3 bases: TGTGCCAGCAGCGTAGACCCCCGGTGGAGGGATGATGGCTACACCTTC. This sequence encodes CASSVDPRWRDDGYTF.

The chain is built from TRBV18 and TRBJ1-2, with 8 positions matching TRBD1. V was clipped by 6 bases and J by 2 bases; unmatched bases: 8. The CDR3 has 15 residues. Germline V gene sequence: CDR1 KGHSH, CDR2 LQKENI. In DNA form, the CDR3 reads TGTGCCAGCTCCCCGGGGACAGGAGGCAACTATGGCTACACCTTC. This encodes CASSPGTGGNYGYTF.

This chain connects TRBV21-1 to TRBJ1-1; no check of the table's D call, TRBD1, against the DNA was made. TRBV21-1 is a pseudogene segment. CDR3 size: 17 residues. Here the CDR3 reads CASSKARQVLYNTEAFF. The CDR3 region has the DNA TGTGCCAGCAGCAAAGCGAGACAGGTCTTGTACAACACTGAAGCTTTCTTT.

This rearrangement joins TRBV19 to TRBJ1-1, with D perhaps matching TRBD1 (5 bases). V lost 7 bases and J lost 5, with 23 bases in between. This CDR3 region has 16 residues. CDR1 LNHDA and CDR2 SQIVND come from the germline V gene (reference sequence). The CDR3 protein is CASTSAGPGVGTEAFF. The CDR3 nucleotides are TGTGCCAGTACCTCCGCCGGGCCGGGGGTAGGTACTGAAGCTTTCTTT. The complete variable domain, with remaining parts taken from reference TRBV19 and TRBJ1-1, reads DGGITQSPKYLFRKEGQNVTLSCEQNLNHDAMYWYRQDPGQGLRLIYYSQIVNDFQKGDIAEGYSVSREKKESFPLTVTSAQKNPTAFYLCASTSAGPGVGTEAFFGQGTRLTVV.

This clone was seen once. The J gene is TRBJ2-1, the V gene TRBV19; the D gene is possibly TRBD2 (6 bases). Per the germline V gene, CDR1 is LNHDA and CDR2 is SQIVND (reference sequence). V gave up 5 bases and J gave up 7 bases, with 21 bases separating them. CDR3 length equals 16 residues. The DNA for the CDR3 is TGTGCCAGTAGTTCACCCCCCAGCGGGCTGCGTAATGAGCAGTTCTTC. Its protein product is CASSSPPSGLRNEQFF.